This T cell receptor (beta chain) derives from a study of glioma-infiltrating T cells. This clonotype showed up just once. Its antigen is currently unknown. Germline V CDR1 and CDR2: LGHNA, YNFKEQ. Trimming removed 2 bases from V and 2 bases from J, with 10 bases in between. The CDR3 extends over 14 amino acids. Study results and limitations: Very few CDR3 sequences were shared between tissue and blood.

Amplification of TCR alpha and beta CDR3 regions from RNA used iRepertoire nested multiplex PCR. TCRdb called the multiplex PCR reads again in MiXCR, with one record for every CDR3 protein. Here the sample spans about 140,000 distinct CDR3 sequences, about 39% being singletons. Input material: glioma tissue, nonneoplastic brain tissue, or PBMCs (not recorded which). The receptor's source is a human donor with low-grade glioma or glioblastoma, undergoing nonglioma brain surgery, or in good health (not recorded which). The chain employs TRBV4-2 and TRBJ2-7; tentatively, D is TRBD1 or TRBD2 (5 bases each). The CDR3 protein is CASSQFPGPYEQYF. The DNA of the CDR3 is TGTGCCAGCAGCCAATTCCCGGGGCCCTACGAGCAGTACTTC.